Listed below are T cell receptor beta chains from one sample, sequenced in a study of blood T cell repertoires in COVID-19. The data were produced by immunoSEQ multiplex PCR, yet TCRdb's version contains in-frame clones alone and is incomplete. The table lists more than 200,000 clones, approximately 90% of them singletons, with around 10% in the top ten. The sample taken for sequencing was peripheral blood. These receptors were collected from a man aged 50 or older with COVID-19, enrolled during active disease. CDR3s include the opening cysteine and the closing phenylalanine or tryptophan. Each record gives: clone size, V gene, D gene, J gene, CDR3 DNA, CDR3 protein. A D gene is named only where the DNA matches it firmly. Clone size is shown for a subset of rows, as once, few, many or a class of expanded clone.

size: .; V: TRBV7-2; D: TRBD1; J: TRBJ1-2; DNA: TGTGCCAGCAGCTTAGGGACAGGGAGGGGATGGTATGGCTACACCTTC; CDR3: CASSLGTGRGWYGYTF
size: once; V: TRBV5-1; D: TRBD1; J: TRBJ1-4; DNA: TGCGCCAGTGGACTGGGACAGCCCTCAACTAATGAAAAACTGTTTTTT; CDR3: CASGLGQPSTNEKLFF
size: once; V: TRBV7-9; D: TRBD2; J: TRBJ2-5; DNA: TGTGCCAGCAGCGGGACTAGAGGGCTAGAGACCCAGTACTTC; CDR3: CASSGTRGLETQYF
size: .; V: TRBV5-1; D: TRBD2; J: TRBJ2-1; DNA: TGCGCCAGCAGCATGGGGACTAGCGGATACAATGAGCAGTTCTTC; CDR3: CASSMGTSGYNEQFF
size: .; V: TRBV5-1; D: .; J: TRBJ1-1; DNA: TGCGCCAGCAGTTATCCGCGCGAAGGGGCAGAAGCTTTCTTT; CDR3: CASSYPREGAEAFF
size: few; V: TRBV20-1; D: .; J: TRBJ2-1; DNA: TGCAGTGCTAGTCGGGGGAATGAGCAGTTCTTC; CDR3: CSASRGNEQFF
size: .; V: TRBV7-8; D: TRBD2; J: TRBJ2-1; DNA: TGTGCCAGCAGCCAGCGGGGAGGTGAGCAGTTCTTC; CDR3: CASSQRGGEQFF
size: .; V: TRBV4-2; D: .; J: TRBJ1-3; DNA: TGTGCCAGCAGCCAAGAGACAGCGAGCTCTGGAAACACCATATATTTT; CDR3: CASSQETASSGNTIYF
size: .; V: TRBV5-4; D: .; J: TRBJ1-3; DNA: TGTGCCAGCAGCTTGGGGCCAGGGTCCGACACCATATATTTT; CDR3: CASSLGPGSDTIYF
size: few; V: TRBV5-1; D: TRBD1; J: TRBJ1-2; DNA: TGCGCCAGCAGCTTGGCCCCGGGACAGGGAAACTATGGCTACACCTTC; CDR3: CASSLAPGQGNYGYTF
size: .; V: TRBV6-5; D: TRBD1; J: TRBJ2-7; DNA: TGTGCCAGCAGATCGGACAGGGGGGGCTACGAGCAGTACTTC; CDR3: CASRSDRGGYEQYF
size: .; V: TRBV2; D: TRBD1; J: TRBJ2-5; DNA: TGTGCCAGCAGGAGAATAGACAGGGAAGAGACCCAGTACTTC; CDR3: CASRRIDREETQYF
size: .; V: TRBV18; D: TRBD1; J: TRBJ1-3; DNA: TGTGCCAGCTCACCCCGACCGGGACAGGGGTTTGAATTATATTTT; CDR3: CASSPRPGQGFELYF
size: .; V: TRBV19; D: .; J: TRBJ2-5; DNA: TGTGCCAGTAGTATACAGTCTTTTCAAGAGACCCAGTACTTC; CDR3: CASSIQSFQETQYF
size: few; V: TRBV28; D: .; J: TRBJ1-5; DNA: TGTGCCAGCAGAGACAGTAATTATCAGCCCCAGCATTTT; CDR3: CASRDSNYQPQHF
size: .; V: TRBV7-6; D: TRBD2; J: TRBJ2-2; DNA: TGTGCCAGCAGCTTAAGGCTAGCGGGAGACACCGGGGAGCTGTTTTTT; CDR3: CASSLRLAGDTGELFF
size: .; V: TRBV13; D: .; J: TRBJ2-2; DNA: TGTGCCAGCAGGCGGACAGCGAACACCGGGGAGCTGTTTTTT; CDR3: CASRRTANTGELFF
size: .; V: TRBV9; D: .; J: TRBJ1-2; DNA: TGTGCCAGCAGCCCCCCGGCGGGAGGCGCGAACTATGGCTACACCTTC; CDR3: CASSPPAGGANYGYTF
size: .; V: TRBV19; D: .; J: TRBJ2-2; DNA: TGTGCCGTCGGGAACGCGAACACCGGGGAGCTGTTTTTT; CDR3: CAVGNANTGELFF
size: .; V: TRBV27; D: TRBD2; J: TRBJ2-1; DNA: TGTGCCAGCCGTACTAGCGGGAGTATCAATGAGCAGTTCTTC; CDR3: CASRTSGSINEQFF
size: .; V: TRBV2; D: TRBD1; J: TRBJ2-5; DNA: TGTGCCAGCACCCAGGGACAGTCAGAGACCCAGTACTTC; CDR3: CASTQGQSETQYF
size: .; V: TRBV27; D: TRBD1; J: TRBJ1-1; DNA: TGTGCCAGCAGTTTAAACAGGGGAGACACTGAAGCTTTCTTT; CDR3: CASSLNRGDTEAFF
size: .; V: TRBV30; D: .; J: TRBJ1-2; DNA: TGTGCCTGGAGTGTAGAACAGACGTATGGCTACACCTTC; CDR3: CAWSVEQTYGYTF
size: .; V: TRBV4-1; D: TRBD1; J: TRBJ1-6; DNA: TGCGCCAGCAGCCAAGAACAGGGGGCTTATTCACCCCTCCACTTT; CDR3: CASSQEQGAYSPLHF
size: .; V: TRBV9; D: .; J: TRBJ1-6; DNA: TGTGCCAGCAGCACTACAGGGTTTAATTCACCCCTCCACTTT; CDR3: CASSTTGFNSPLHF
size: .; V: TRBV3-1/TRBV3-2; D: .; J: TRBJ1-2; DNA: TGTGCCAGCAGCACTCCCGGGCGCCCCTCGGGAGGCTACACCTTC; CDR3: CASSTPGRPSGGYTF
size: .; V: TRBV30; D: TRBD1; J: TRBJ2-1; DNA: TGTGCCTGGGCCCCGGGACAGACCTACAATGAGCAGTTCTTC; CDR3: CAWAPGQTYNEQFF
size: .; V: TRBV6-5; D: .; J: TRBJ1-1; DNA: TGTGCCAGCAGTTACGACGGACGGGGGAACACTGAAGCTTTCTTT; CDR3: CASSYDGRGNTEAFF
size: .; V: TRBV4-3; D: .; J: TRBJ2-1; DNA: TGCGCCAGCAGCCAAGATACTTACAATGAGCAGTTCTTC; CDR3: CASSQDTYNEQFF
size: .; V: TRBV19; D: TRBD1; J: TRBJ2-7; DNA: TGTGCCAGTAAAGTGGCGGGACAGGGTTCCTACGAGCAGTACTTC; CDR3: CASKVAGQGSYEQYF
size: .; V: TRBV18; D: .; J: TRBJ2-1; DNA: TGTGCCAGCTCACCCGGAGAGGTATACAATGAGCAGTTCTTC; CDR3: CASSPGEVYNEQFF
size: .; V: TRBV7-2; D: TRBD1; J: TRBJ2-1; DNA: TGTGCCAGCAGCGACAGGGGACGGCACAATGAGCAGTTCTTC; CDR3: CASSDRGRHNEQFF
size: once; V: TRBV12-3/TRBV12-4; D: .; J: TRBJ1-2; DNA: TGTGCCAGCAGTTTCGGCTATGGCTACACCTTC; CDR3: CASSFGYGYTF
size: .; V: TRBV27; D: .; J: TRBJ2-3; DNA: TGTGCCACCACCGCTAGCCGAAACACAGATACGCAGTATTTT; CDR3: CATTASRNTDTQYF
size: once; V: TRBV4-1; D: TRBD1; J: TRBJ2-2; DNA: TGCGCCAGCAGCCAACGGGACAGGGGGCGGTTCGCGAACACCGGGGAGCTGTTTTTT; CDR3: CASSQRDRGRFANTGELFF
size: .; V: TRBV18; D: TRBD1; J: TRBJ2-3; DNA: TGTGCCAGCTCACGAGACAGGGGGGACACAGATACGCAGTATTTT; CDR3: CASSRDRGDTDTQYF
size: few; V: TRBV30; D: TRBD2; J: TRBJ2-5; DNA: TGTGCCTGGAGTGTCGGGACTAGCGGGGTAGGAGAGACCCAGTACTTC; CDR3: CAWSVGTSGVGETQYF
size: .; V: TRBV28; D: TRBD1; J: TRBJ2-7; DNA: TGTGCCAGCAGTTCCCCGGACAGGTTCCACGAGCAGTACTTC; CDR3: CASSSPDRFHEQYF
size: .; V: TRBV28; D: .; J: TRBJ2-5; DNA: TGTGCCAGCAGTTTACCAGCCCCAGGGTTGAGGGAGACCCAGTACTTC; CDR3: CASSLPAPGLRETQYF
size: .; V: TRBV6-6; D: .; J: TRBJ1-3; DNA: TGTGCCAGCAGTTCCCCGACAGCTTCTGGAAACACCATATATTTT; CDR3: CASSSPTASGNTIYF
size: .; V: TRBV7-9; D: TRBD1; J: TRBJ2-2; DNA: TGTGCCAGCAGCCTAACGGGACAGTTCACCGGGGAGCTGTTTTTT; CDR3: CASSLTGQFTGELFF
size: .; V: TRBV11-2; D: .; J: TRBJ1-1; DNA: TGTGCCAGCAGCTTAGGCAGGGGCGGTGAAGCTTTCTTT; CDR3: CASSLGRGGEAFF
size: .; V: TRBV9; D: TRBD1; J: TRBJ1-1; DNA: TGTGCCAGCAGCGTCGAACCGACAGGGGGAAACACTGAAGCTTTCTTT; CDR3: CASSVEPTGGNTEAFF
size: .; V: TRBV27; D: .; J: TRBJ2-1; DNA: TGTGCCAGCAGTTTAGACAGAAGCTCCTACAATGAGCAGTTCTTC; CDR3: CASSLDRSSYNEQFF
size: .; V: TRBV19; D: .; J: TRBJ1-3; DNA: TGTGCCAGTAGTATTGCAACAGGTTCCGGAAACACCATATATTTT; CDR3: CASSIATGSGNTIYF
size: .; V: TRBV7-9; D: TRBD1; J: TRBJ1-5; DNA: TGTGCCAGCAGCTTAAATGGACAGGGCGATCAGCCCCAGCATTTT; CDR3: CASSLNGQGDQPQHF
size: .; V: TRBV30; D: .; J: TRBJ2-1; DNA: TGTGCCTGGAGTGCCGACAGTAGAAGCTCCTACAATGAGCAGTTCTTC; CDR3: CAWSADSRSSYNEQFF
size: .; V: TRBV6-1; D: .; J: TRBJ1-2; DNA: TGTGCCAGCAGTGAGGCAGGATACTATGGCTACACCTTC; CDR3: CASSEAGYYGYTF
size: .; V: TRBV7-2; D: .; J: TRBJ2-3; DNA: TGTGCCACCCCACGTAGGGGATGGGGCACAGATACGCAGTATTTT; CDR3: CATPRRGWGTDTQYF
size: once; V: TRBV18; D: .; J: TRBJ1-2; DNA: TGTGCCAGCTCACTGGACAGATTCTATGGCTACACCTTC; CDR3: CASSLDRFYGYTF